This T cell receptor beta chain was documented in a study of radiotherapy plus CTLA-4 blockade in lung cancer. Study information: With roughly 28% of patients having disease control, objective responses were seen in about 17%.

Study-wide results and caveats: Researchers report tumor-derived TCR clones expanding in blood after radiotherapy plus ipilimumab.

Alongside CTLA-4 blockade with ipilimumab, patients with chemo-refractory metastatic non-small-cell lung cancer received focal radiation. The protocol was immunoSEQ multiplex PCR, while the TCRdb copy is restricted to in-frame clones and leaves out a portion. Of 85,000 to 120,000 clones in the sample, more than 75% were seen once. This clone was recorded only once. Its antigen is still unknown. Germline loops: CDR1 LGHNA, CDR2 YSLEER. Between the trimmed V and J ends, which lost 4 bases and 0 bases, there was a span of 12 bases. CDR3 length equals 15 residues. The material was peripheral blood, obtained from a patient treated with radiotherapy plus ipilimumab. The TCR was taken from a human donor with non-small cell lung cancer that progressed on radiotherapy plus ipilimumab. Some clones in this sample may be carry-over from other donors' samples. The chain combines TRBV4-3 with TRBJ2-5, with D perhaps TRBD1 (5 bases). The CDR3 reads CASSRDSSYQETQYF. CDR3 sequence (DNA): TGCGCCAGCAGCCGAGACAGCTCGTACCAAGAGACCCAGTACTTC.